The 13 T cell receptor beta chains given below trace back to one sample, sequenced in a study of T-cell reconstitution after alpha-beta-depleted transplantation in children. Preparation of the TCRbeta library used unique molecular identifiers. TCRdb independently ran MiXCR on the PCR reads; one entry per CDR3 protein. This repertoire shows 300,000 to 350,000 distinct CDR3 sequences, around 25% found once; its top ten account for approximately 11%. This sample comprised PBMCs, mostly from graft donor cells, obtained 180 days after TCRalphabeta/CD19-depleted stem cell transplant. These TCRs come from a male patient aged 10 to 17 who had a stem cell transplant for acute lymphoblastic leukemia, so the T cells may come from the graft donor.

At least ten counts were recorded for this clonotype. The V call is TRBV3-1, the J call TRBJ1-4; TRBD1 matches 11 bases. Per the germline V gene, CDR1 is LGHDT and CDR2 is YNNKEL (reference sequence). There are 16 residues in the CDR3. With 1 base clipped from V and 11 bases from J, the junction kept 9 bases outside the gene matches. The CDR3 region is CASSQVGGTGGTKLFF. CDR3 sequence (DNA): TGTGCCAGCAGCCAAGTAGGAGGGACAGGGGGTACGAAACTGTTTTTT. Full variable domain (outside the CDR3, taken from reference TRBV3-1 and TRBJ1-4): DTAVSQTPKYLVTQMGNDKSIKCEQNLGHDTMYWYKQDSKKFLKIMFSYNNKELIINETVPNRFSPKSPDKAHLNLHINSLELGDSAVYFCASSQVGGTGGTKLFFGSGTQLSVL.

Regarding this clonotype: One end of the junction is discordant with germline, which a read error may explain. This chain uses TRBV20-1 with TRBJ2-3; maybe TRBD2 (6 bases). Per the germline V gene, CDR1 is DFQATT and CDR2 is SNEGSKA (reference sequence). The CDR3 totals 12 residues. CDR3 sequence reads: CRASAIRDTQYF. The CDR3 coding sequence is TGCAGAGCTAGCGCTATCAGAGATACGCAGTATTTT.

The chain combines TRBV29-1 with TRBJ2-3; no definite D call. Trimming cost V 6 bases and J 3 bases, with 10 bases left between them. The V gene's germline CDR1 is SQVTM and CDR2 ANQGSEA. The CDR3 is made up of 12 amino acids. CDR3 sequence: CSVYTATDTQYF. The CDR3 bases are TGCAGCGTGTATACGGCTACAGATACGCAGTATTTT.

This rearrangement joins TRBV5-5 to TRBJ2-7; D remains unclear. V shed 2 bases and J shed 3 bases, with 15 bases lying between them. This CDR3 has 15 residues. Germline CDR1 reads SGHKS; CDR2 reads YYEKEE (reference sequence). The CDR3: CASSFKTDPDYEQYF. The CDR3, as DNA: TGTGCCAGCAGCTTCAAAACCGACCCGGACTACGAGCAGTACTTC.

The genes are TRBV14 and TRBJ2-3, with D tentatively TRBD2 (6 bases). Germline CDR1 SGHDN, CDR2 FVKESK. The CDR3 loop spans 15 amino acids. The V and J ends lost 3 bases and 4 bases respectively, with 14 bases between them. CDR3 nucleotides: TGTGCCAGCAGCCAGCGGGGTTCAGGATCAGATACGCAGTATTTT. This codes for CASSQRGSGSDTQYF.

The chain employs TRBV29-1 and TRBJ2-5, with D unresolved. V was clipped by 8 bases and J by 4 bases, with 14 bases between them. The CDR3 runs 12 residues. CDR1 is SQVTM and CDR2 is ANQGSEA in the germline V gene. The CDR3 here is CSIARPGETQYF. The CDR3 coding sequence is TGCAGCATTGCCCGCCCGGGAGAGACCCAGTACTTC.

This clonotype was detected only a few times. V usage is TRBV20-1 and J usage is TRBJ2-5, with D maybe TRBD2 (6 bases). Trimming cost V 3 bases and J 4 bases, with 15 bases left between them. Germline V gene sequence: CDR1 DFQATT, CDR2 SNEGSKA (reference sequence). The CDR3 totals 14 residues. The CDR3 protein is CSARGYGGVETQYF. In nucleotides, the CDR3 is TGCAGTGCTAGGGGGTACGGGGGAGTAGAGACCCAGTACTTC.

The chain recombines TRBV15 with TRBJ2-7, with D perhaps matching TRBD2 (6 bases). Germline CDR1 and CDR2: LNHNV and YYDKDF (reference sequence). CDR3 length: 17 residues. V dropped 0 bases and J dropped 3 bases, with 18 bases sitting between them. CDR3 loop: CATSRDDRTTSFYEQYF. In DNA form, the CDR3 reads TGTGCCACCAGCAGAGACGATCGGACTACTTCCTTCTACGAGCAGTACTTC. Filled out from reference TRBV15 and TRBJ2-7, the complete variable domain reads DAMVIQNPRYQVTQFGKPVTLSCSQTLNHNVMYWYQQKSSQAPKLLFHYYDKDFNNEADTPDNFQSRRPNTSFCFLDIRSPGLGDTAMYLCATSRDDRTTSFYEQYFGPGTRLTVT.

This rearrangement joins TRBV11-2 to TRBJ2-3, with 14 positions matching TRBD2. The CDR3 is 18 amino acids. The V gene's germline CDR1 is SGHAT and CDR2 FQNNGV. The ends lost 0 bases at V and 5 bases at J; junction bases unmatched: 7. Here the CDR3 reads CASSLDRGTSGRGDTQYF. CDR3 nucleotide sequence: TGTGCCAGCAGCTTAGATCGGGGGACTAGCGGGAGAGGAGATACGCAGTATTTT.

A note on this clonotype: A read error may account for a junction end that differs from germline. V usage is TRBV4-1 and J usage is TRBJ2-3; TRBD1 matches 11 bases. Germline V gives CDR1 MGHRA, CDR2 YSYEKL. This CDR3 contains 16 residues. CDR3 DNA: TGCGCCAGCAGCCAACCGGGACAGGGGGTCACAAATACGCAGTATTTT. Its translation is CASSQPGQGVTNTQYF.

This sequence joins TRBV20-1 and TRBJ1-5, with 8 bases that match TRBD1. V gave up 0 bases and J gave up 3 bases; unmatched junction bases: 4. This CDR3 comprises 15 residues. Per germline, CDR1 DFQATT and CDR2 SNEGSKA (reference sequence). CDR3 sequence (DNA): TGCAGTGCTAGAGAGCAGGGGGCCGTCAATCAGCCCCAGCATTTT. It encodes CSAREQGAVNQPQHF.

In its sample, this clonotype was seen a few times. The V call is TRBV27, the J call TRBJ2-1; tentatively, D is TRBD1 (5 bases). V was trimmed by 2 bases and J by 6 bases, leaving 5 bases between them. Germline loops: CDR1 MNHEY, CDR2 SMNVEV (reference sequence). This CDR3 comprises 12 residues. The CDR3 here is CASSLQGNEQFF. The CDR3, as DNA: TGTGCCAGCAGTTTACAGGGCAATGAGCAGTTCTTC.

The rearrangement joins TRBV11-2 to TRBJ2-2, with 10 bases lining up with TRBD1. This CDR3 comprises 17 residues. Per the germline V gene, CDR1 is SGHAT and CDR2 is FQNNGV. V gave up 4 bases and J gave up 7 bases; unmatched junction bases: 12. The CDR3 sequence: CASSSIRDRGSSGELFF. The CDR3, as DNA: TGTGCCAGCAGCTCTATCCGGGACAGGGGTTCGAGCGGGGAGCTGTTTTTT.